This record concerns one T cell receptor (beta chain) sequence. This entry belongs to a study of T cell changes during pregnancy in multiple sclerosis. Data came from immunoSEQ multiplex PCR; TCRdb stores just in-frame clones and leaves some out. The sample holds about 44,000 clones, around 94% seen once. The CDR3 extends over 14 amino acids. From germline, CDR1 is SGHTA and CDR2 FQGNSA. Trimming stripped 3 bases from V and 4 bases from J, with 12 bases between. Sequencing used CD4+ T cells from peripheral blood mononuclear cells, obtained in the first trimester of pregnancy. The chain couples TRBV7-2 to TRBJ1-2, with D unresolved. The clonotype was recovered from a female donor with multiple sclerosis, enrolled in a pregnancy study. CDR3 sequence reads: CASSFSATLYGYTF. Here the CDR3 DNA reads TGTGCCAGCAGCTTTTCGGCGACACTCTATGGCTACACCTTC.